These 7 T cell receptor beta chains originate from one sample sequenced in a study of blood T cells in healthy people across ages. A second roughly 7 to 11 cycle PCR used barcoded and J-beta primers. TCRdb passed the 5' RACE reads through MiXCR, listing each CDR3 protein once. The sample contains roughly 1,000,000 distinct CDR3 sequences, approximately 25% of which appear only once. The same data also went into a second study, on T cells of mothers and their children.

The material sequenced was blood. These receptors were collected from a girl aged 2 to 10 in good health.

The chain uses TRBV11-2 and TRBJ2-5, with unresolved D. Per the germline V gene, CDR1 is SGHAT and CDR2 is FQNNGV. The CDR3 covers 15 residues. Trimming shortened V by 0 bases and J by 2 bases, and 10 bases separated the two germline ends. Here the CDR3 DNA reads TGTGCCAGCAGCTTAGAGGGTGTTCCTCAAGAGACCCAGTACTTC. Its translation: CASSLEGVPQETQYF.

This clonotype was counted once. The V and J genes are TRBV5-6 and TRBJ2-5; 7 bases map to TRBD1. The CDR3 contains 14 residues. Germline loops: CDR1 SGHDT, CDR2 YYEEEE. The J segment lost 5 bases and the V segment lost 4 bases, leaving 8 bases of the junction unmatched. DNA for the CDR3: TGTGCCAGCAGCACCCGACAGGGTCCGGAGACCCAGTACTTC. This gives the protein CASSTRQGPETQYF.

This clonotype has more than one count but fewer than ten. This chain links TRBV5-8 with TRBJ1-5; 10 nucleotides align to TRBD1. The CDR3 extends over 15 amino acids. CDR1 and CDR2 (germline): SGHTS, YDEGEE. V shed 6 bases, J shed 5 bases, and the junction held 8 bases outside the gene matches. The CDR3, as DNA: TGTGCCAGCAACCACGGGACAGGGGACCATCAGCCCCAGCATTTT. Translation gives CASNHGTGDHQPQHF.

This clonotype was counted a few times. This chain links TRBV6-1 with TRBJ2-5; D is unresolved. Trimming cost V 7 bases and J 4 bases, with 10 bases left between them. The V gene's germline CDR1 is MNHNS and CDR2 SASEGT. The CDR3 sequence is 12 residues long. CDR3 coding DNA: TGTGCCAGCACAGCCCTCGGAGAGACCCAGTACTTC. It is translated as CASTALGETQYF.

V and J are TRBV12-3 or TRBV12-4 and TRBJ1-4; 7 positions agree with TRBD1. V was clipped by 6 bases and J by 11 bases; unmatched bases: 15. This CDR3 is built from 15 residues. CDR3 DNA sequence: TGTGCCAGCAGCAAAACAGGGGCGATCGTTGGGAAACTGTTTTTT. Amino acid sequence: CASSKTGAIVGKLFF.

CDR3 amino acids: CASSYTATGMARNEQFF. CDR3 bases: TGTGCCAGCAGTTACACAGCAACAGGGATGGCCCGCAATGAGCAGTTCTTC. The gene calls are TRBV6-5 and TRBJ2-1, with D perhaps matching TRBD1 (6 bases). This CDR3 has 17 residues. In germline, CDR1 is MNHEY, CDR2 SVGAGI. Trimming removed 2 bases at V and 6 bases at J, with 20 bases between.

There are a few counts of this clonotype. J is TRBJ2-7 and V is TRBV29-1; the D gene is possibly TRBD2 (6 bases). V lost 5 bases to trimming and J lost 0 bases, with 11 bases between them. CDR1 and CDR2 from the germline V gene are SQVTM and ANQGSEA. There are 13 residues in the CDR3. CDR3 amino acids: CSVLGGDSYEQYF. CDR3 nucleotides: TGCAGCGTTCTTGGCGGGGACTCCTACGAGCAGTACTTC.